Presented here are 15 T cell receptor beta chains from one specimen sequenced in a study of blood T cells in healthy people across ages. A J-beta primer mix and a sample-barcoded 5' primer were used in a second PCR of roughly 6 to 12 cycles. TCRdb used MiXCR to reprocess the 5' RACE reads, holding one entry per CDR3 protein. This table holds about 570,000 distinct CDR3 sequences, roughly a quarter found once. The sample was blood. These receptor sequences come from a woman between 65 and 79 years old in good health.

This clonotype was found a few times. The rearrangement uses TRBV20-1 and TRBJ2-5; 7 nucleotides match TRBD2. The V gene's germline CDR1 is DFQATT and CDR2 SNEGSKA (reference sequence). The CDR3 consists of 15 residues. V dropped 3 bases and J dropped 1; count of bases not matched to a gene: 8. This chain's CDR3 is CSARGFSGTQETQYF. In DNA form, the CDR3 reads TGCAGTGCTAGGGGTTTCAGCGGGACCCAAGAGACCCAGTACTTC.

The chain is built from TRBV12-3 or TRBV12-4 and TRBJ2-5; 8 nucleotides match TRBD2. V shed 10 bases, J shed 0 bases, and the junction held 13 bases outside the gene matches. The CDR3 is 16 residues long. CDR3 residues: CAISFRGGANQETQYF. For the CDR3, the DNA is TGTGCCATCAGCTTTCGGGGGGGCGCGAACCAAGAGACCCAGTACTTC.

J is TRBJ1-2 and V is TRBV27; D perhaps matches TRBD1 (6 bases). The CDR3 sequence is 13 residues long. V was trimmed by 5 bases and J by 8 bases, leaving 15 bases between them. Per the germline V gene, CDR1 is MNHEY and CDR2 is SMNVEV (reference sequence). In DNA, the CDR3 is TGTGCCAGCAGTGTTACCTACAGGGAGGGCTACACCTTC. Its protein is CASSVTYREGYTF.

The V and J genes are TRBV7-2 and TRBJ1-2; D is perhaps TRBD1 (5 bases). V dropped 3 bases and J dropped 8 bases, with 7 bases sitting between them. CDR3 length: 11 residues. Germline V gives CDR1 SGHTA, CDR2 FQGNSA. The CDR3 protein is CASSLGPGYTF. CDR3 coding DNA: TGTGCCAGCAGCTTGGGGCCCGGCTACACCTTC.

The chain uses TRBV7-3 and TRBJ2-1, with 7 bases lining up with TRBD2. This CDR3 comprises 13 residues. The J segment lost 6 bases and the V segment lost 2 bases, leaving 1 base of the junction unmatched. In germline, CDR1 is SGHTA, CDR2 FQGTGA. The CDR3 DNA reads TGTGCCAGCAGCTTATCTAGCGGCAATGAGCAGTTCTTC. It encodes CASSLSSGNEQFF.

This clonotype has more than one count but fewer than ten. V usage is TRBV7-8 and J usage is TRBJ2-3; D possibly corresponds to TRBD1 (5 bases). Germline loops: CDR1 SGHVS, CDR2 FQNEAQ. The CDR3 loop spans 15 amino acids. Trimming shortened V by 2 bases and J by 1 base, and 10 bases separated the two germline ends. CDR3 residues: CASSLRGFGTDTQYF. The CDR3, as DNA: TGTGCCAGCAGCTTAAGGGGATTCGGCACAGATACGCAGTATTTT.

This clonotype was counted only a few times. V usage is TRBV6-1 and J usage is TRBJ2-7, with 8 bases that match TRBD1. The CDR3 runs 13 residues. V dropped 8 bases and J dropped 3; count of bases not matched to a gene: 6. Germline V gene sequence: CDR1 MNHNS, CDR2 SASEGT. CDR3 loop: CASRTGYVYEQYF. The CDR3, as DNA: TGTGCCAGCCGGACAGGGTACGTCTACGAGCAGTACTTC.

Comment on this clonotype: Given a much more abundant clone one base away, this may be a read error. The chain combines TRBV6-2 or TRBV6-3 with TRBJ1-2; the match to TRBD1 covers 7 bases. Germline CDR1 is MNHEY and CDR2 is SVGEGT. The CDR3 contains 12 residues. The V and J ends lost 4 bases and 4 bases, in that order; junction bases with no gene match: 0. Here the CDR3 DNA reads TGTGCCAGCAGTTGGGACAGCTATGGCTACACCTTC. This translates into CASSWDSYGYTF.

This sequence joins TRBV7-9 and TRBJ1-5; no reliable D call. The CDR3 contains 13 residues. V dropped 5 bases and J dropped 3 bases, with 8 bases sitting between them. CDR1 is SEHNR and CDR2 is FQNEAQ in the germline V gene (reference sequence). CDR3 bases: TGTGCCAGCAGCACACACCCCAATCAGCCCCAGCATTTT. Amino acids: CASSTHPNQPQHF.

The V gene is TRBV5-1, the J gene TRBJ1-2; D is uncertain. The V end lost 7 bases, the J end lost 8 bases, and 15 bases lay between the germline ends. This CDR3 has 12 amino acids. Per the germline V gene, CDR1 is SGHRS and CDR2 is YFSETQ. CDR3 region: CASGPIGYGYTF. The CDR3 DNA is TGCGCCAGCGGACCGATCGGCTACGGCTACACCTTC.

This clonotype turned up a few times. V and J are TRBV7-8 and TRBJ1-1, with D perhaps matching TRBD1 (5 bases). Per the germline V gene, CDR1 is SGHVS and CDR2 is FQNEAQ. The CDR3 is made up of 13 amino acids. With 4 bases removed from V and 0 bases from J, the gap between germline ends came to 6 bases. CDR3 amino acids: CASSWGLNTEAFF. In nucleotides, the CDR3 is TGTGCCAGCAGCTGGGGGTTGAACACTGAAGCTTTCTTT.

This clonotype has just one count. This chain uses TRBV5-1 with TRBJ1-1; D possibly corresponds to TRBD1 (5 bases). V lost 1 base to trimming and J lost 0 bases, with 10 bases between them. Germline V gives CDR1 SGHRS, CDR2 YFSETQ. The CDR3 spans 15 residues. The CDR3 sequence is CASSLHAGVNTEAFF. For the CDR3, the DNA is TGCGCCAGCAGCTTGCACGCGGGGGTGAACACTGAAGCTTTCTTT. Full variable domain (outside the CDR3, taken from reference TRBV5-1 and TRBJ1-1): KAGVTQTPRYLIKTRGQQVTLSCSPISGHRSVSWYQQTPGQGLQFLFEYFSETQRNKGNFPGRFSGRQFSNSRSEMNVSTLELGDSALYLCASSLHAGVNTEAFFGQGTRLTVV.

Note on this clonotype: Relative to the germline gene, one junction end is altered; a read error may explain this. V and J are TRBV5-1 and TRBJ2-5, with D possibly matching TRBD2 (6 bases). The CDR3 contains 13 residues. Germline CDR1 reads SGHRS; CDR2 reads YFSETQ. CDR3 coding DNA: TGCGCCAGCAGTTTGGACTACTCAGAGACCCAGTACTTC. Translated, it gives CASSLDYSETQYF.

V usage is TRBV6-5 and J usage is TRBJ1-6; D remains ambiguous. The CDR3 loop spans 13 amino acids. CDR1 MNHEY and CDR2 SVGAGI come from the germline V gene. The V and J ends lost 5 bases and 7 bases respectively, with 9 bases between them. The CDR3 DNA reads as TGTGCCAGCAGTCCCTCTCTCAATTCACCCCTCCACTTT. It yields the protein CASSPSLNSPLHF.

In this sample, this clonotype turned up a few times. The V call is TRBV2, the J call TRBJ2-5; 7 positions match TRBD2. From germline, CDR1 is SNHLY and CDR2 FYNNEI. CDR3 length: 13 residues. The trim removed 5 bases at V and 5 bases at J, leaving 5 bases unmatched. The CDR3 spells CASSPTSLETQYF. The CDR3 nucleotides read TGTGCCAGCAGTCCGACTAGCCTGGAGACCCAGTACTTC.